Listed here are 21 T cell receptor beta chains from one sample, sequenced in a study of T cells after posttransplantation cyclophosphamide. Cyclophosphamide on days +3 and +4 followed busulfan-fludarabine conditioning and a marrow graft. TCRdb's copy holds only in-frame clones and misses some; the assay was immunoSEQ multiplex PCR. This sample carries tens of thousands of clones, none of them present only once. The material was PBMCs, obtained after allogeneic stem cell transplant with posttransplant cyclophosphamide. The receptors were sampled from a male patient aged 18-30 years who received an allogeneic stem cell transplant from a related donor, was CMV-positive, and had no GVHD. The graft donor may account for some of the T cells.

This clone was recorded many times. The V gene is TRBV7-9, the J gene TRBJ2-2, with a tentative D call TRBD1 (5 bases). This CDR3 is 12 amino acids long. CDR1 is SEHNR and CDR2 is FQNEAQ in the germline V gene (reference sequence). CDR3 amino acids: CGMGQVIGELFF. The CDR3 nucleotides are TGTGGAATGGGGCAGGTTATCGGGGAGCTGTTTTTT.

The sample holds many counts of this clone. The chain employs TRBV14 and TRBJ1-1; 10 bases agree with TRBD1. V lost 4 bases and J lost 4; bases outside the gene matches: 6. This CDR3 is built from 15 residues. Germline V gene data show CDR1 as SGHDN and CDR2 as FVKESK. The DNA for the CDR3 is TGTGCCAGCAGCCCCGAGGGACAGGGGTTCACTGAAGCTTTCTTT. Translating it yields CASSPEGQGFTEAFF. Based on the CDR3 plus reference TRBV14 and TRBJ1-1, the full variable domain is EAGVTQFPSHSVIEKGQTVTLRCDPISGHDNLYWYRRVMGKEIKFLLHFVKESKQDESGMPNNRFLAERTGGTYSTLKVQPAELEDSGVYFCASSPEGQGFTEAFFGQGTRLTVV.

This clone was seen many times. The chain recombines TRBV30 with TRBJ1-4; 7 nucleotides match TRBD1. J gave up 5 bases and V 8 bases, and 8 bases lay outside the gene matches. The germline V gene encodes CDR1 GTSNPN and CDR2 SVGIG (reference sequence). The CDR3 has 13 residues. In DNA form, the CDR3 reads TGTGCCCAGCCGGACAGGAGCAATGAAAAACTGTTTTTT. It is translated as CAQPDRSNEKLFF.

This clone was picked up many times. The rearrangement joins TRBV5-6 to TRBJ2-5; perhaps TRBD1 as D (5 bases). Germline V lookup: CDR1 SGHDT, CDR2 YYEEEE. The CDR3 contains 14 residues. The V end was cut by 0 bases, the J end by 5 bases, with 11 bases between. CDR3 DNA sequence: TGTGCCAGCAGCTTGGAGGGGTTTTGGGAGACCCAGTACTTC. Protein: CASSLEGFWETQYF.

This clone was observed a few times. The chain is built from TRBV27 and TRBJ1-1; 7 nucleotides align to TRBD1. The junction had 8 bases not matched to a gene; V was cut back by 4 bases and J by 3 bases. CDR1 MNHEY and CDR2 SMNVEV come from the germline V gene (reference sequence). The CDR3 contains 15 residues. CDR3 bases: TGTGCCAGCAGTTCGCCGTCACAGGGGTACACTGAAGCTTTCTTT. Protein sequence: CASSSPSQGYTEAFF.

This clone was seen ten or more times. The V and J genes are TRBV11-2 and TRBJ2-1, with D hard to call. Trimming removed 5 bases at V and 4 bases at J, with 6 bases between. Germline V gene sequence: CDR1 SGHAT, CDR2 FQNNGV. The CDR3 spans 12 residues. The CDR3 region is CASSPRYNEQFF. The DNA of the CDR3 is TGTGCCAGCAGCCCACGGTACAATGAGCAGTTCTTC.

This clone occurred many times. The genes are TRBV28 and TRBJ2-7; 8 bases are a match to TRBD1. Per germline, CDR1 MDHEN and CDR2 SYDVKM. The V segment lost 3 bases and the J segment 7 bases; nucleotides outside the gene matches: 8. This CDR3 has 14 amino acids. CDR3 loop: CASSFGQGRSEQYF. In nucleotides, the CDR3 is TGTGCCAGCAGTTTCGGACAGGGCAGGAGTGAGCAGTACTTC.

This clone showed up many times. The rearrangement joins TRBV12-5 to TRBJ2-3; TRBD1 might be the D (8 bases). This CDR3 has 16 amino acids. Germline CDR1 is LGHNT and CDR2 is FRNRAP. Trimming took off 1 base at V and 4 bases at J, with 15 bases between the two ends. This CDR3 is CASGLGQGRGSDTQYF. CDR3 DNA: TGTGCTAGTGGTTTGGGACAGGGGAGGGGGTCAGATACGCAGTATTTT.

This clone was counted at least ten times. The V call is TRBV7-7, the J call TRBJ2-2; D is uncertain. V lost 1 base, J lost 6 bases, and 6 bases lay in between. The CDR3 sequence is 13 residues long. Germline CDR1 and CDR2: SSHAT and FNYEAQ (reference sequence). CDR3 sequence: CASSLVRAGELFF. CDR3 sequence (DNA): TGTGCCAGCAGCTTAGTCCGGGCCGGGGAGCTGTTTTTT.

This clone was counted only a few times. The chain joins TRBV28 to TRBJ2-5, with D unclear. Gene TRBJ2-7 matches the end of the DNA better, so the J call may be wrong. Germline-derived CDR1 and CDR2 are MDHEN and SYDVKM. The CDR3 spans 11 residues. For the CDR3, the DNA is TGTGCCAGCAGTAGAATGGGCGAGCAGTACTTC. Translation: CASSRMGEQYF.

At least ten counts were recorded for this clone. V usage is TRBV2 and J usage is TRBJ2-5; D may be TRBD1 (6 bases). Per the germline V gene, CDR1 is SNHLY and CDR2 is FYNNEI. This CDR3 region has 14 residues. Trimming removed 8 bases at V and 2 bases at J, with 15 bases between. The CDR3 region is CASGTGSGQETQYF. The CDR3 coding sequence is TGTGCCAGCGGAACAGGGTCGGGGCAAGAGACCCAGTACTTC.

This clone was recorded many times. The genes are TRBV7-6 and TRBJ2-1; tentatively, D is TRBD2 (5 bases). The CDR3 spans 14 residues. Germline CDR1 reads SGHVS; CDR2 reads FNYEAQ. V lost 3 bases and J 6 bases, leaving 12 bases between the germline ends. Here the CDR3 reads CASSFSGSFNEQFF. Here the CDR3 DNA reads TGTGCCAGCAGCTTCAGCGGTAGCTTCAATGAGCAGTTCTTC.

This clone was seen ten or more times. V usage is TRBV5-4 and J usage is TRBJ1-2; tentatively, D is TRBD1 (5 bases). This CDR3 comprises 13 residues. V was cut by 1 base and J by 7 bases, with 11 bases left in between. Germline loops: CDR1 SGHNT, CDR2 YYREEE (reference sequence). The CDR3 DNA follows: TGTGCCAGCAGCTTGCAGGGTACGAGTGGCTACACCTTC. Amino acid sequence: CASSLQGTSGYTF.

This clone has at least ten counts. The chain combines TRBV4-2 with TRBJ2-7; 9 positions agree with TRBD1. V lost 2 bases and J lost 9; bases outside the gene matches: 5. Germline V gives CDR1 LGHNA, CDR2 YNFKEQ. CDR3 size: 13 residues. CDR3 in DNA: TGTGCCAGCAGCCAATCCGGGACAGGGACGCAGTACTTC. Its protein is CASSQSGTGTQYF.

This clone was recorded at least ten times. The chain joins TRBV10-3 to TRBJ2-7; 12 nucleotides align to TRBD1. Germline CDR1 reads ENHRY; CDR2 reads SYGVKD. CDR3 length equals 14 residues. V dropped 9 bases and J dropped 6; count of bases not matched to a gene: 9. Here the CDR3 reads CAILGTGGRSEQYF. DNA for the CDR3: TGTGCCATACTAGGGACAGGGGGCAGGAGCGAGCAGTACTTC.

This clone was counted at least ten times. The J gene is TRBJ2-5, the V gene TRBV4-1, with TRBD2 matching over 8 bases. The J segment lost 5 bases and the V segment lost 0 bases, leaving 8 bases of the junction unmatched. CDR1 is MGHRA, CDR2 YSYEKL, per germline. The CDR3 spans 16 residues. This CDR3 is CASSQEGSGRGETQYF. The CDR3, as DNA: TGCGCCAGCAGCCAAGAGGGGAGCGGGAGAGGCGAGACCCAGTACTTC.

This clone occurred many times. The chain links TRBV11-2 to TRBJ1-6; tentatively, D is TRBD1 (6 bases). CDR1 is SGHAT, CDR2 FQNNGV, per germline. This CDR3 is built from 14 residues. The germline V and J ends were trimmed by 4 bases and 4 bases, with 8 bases remaining between them. CDR3 residues: CASSSGQYNSPLHF. The CDR3 nucleotides are TGTGCCAGCAGCTCCGGACAGTATAATTCACCCCTCCACTTT.

This clone was found many times. The chain couples TRBV15 to TRBJ2-1; D unresolved. V dropped 3 bases and J dropped 9 bases, with 6 bases sitting between them. CDR3 length: 11 amino acids. Germline V CDR1 and CDR2: LNHNV, YYDKDF (reference sequence). CDR3 in DNA: TGTGCCACCAGCAGGAGGAGTGAGCAGTTCTTC. It specifies CATSRRSEQFF.

This clone was detected many times. The V call is TRBV27, the J call TRBJ2-1; the match to TRBD2 covers 10 bases. CDR1 MNHEY and CDR2 SMNVEV come from the germline V gene (reference sequence). The CDR3 is 15 residues long. The ends lost 2 bases at V and 2 bases at J; junction bases unmatched: 0. The CDR3 reads CASSLGTSAYNEQFF. Here the CDR3 DNA reads TGTGCCAGCAGTTTAGGGACTAGCGCCTACAATGAGCAGTTCTTC.

This clone was observed many times. In DNA, the CDR3 is TGTGCCAGCAGTTCCTTGGCCGGGGCCCAGTACTTC. This sequence encodes CASSSLAGAQYF. The chain uses TRBV27 and TRBJ2-5, with a tentative D call TRBD2 (5 bases). Germline loops: CDR1 MNHEY, CDR2 SMNVEV (reference sequence). V was clipped by 4 bases and J by 9 bases, with 12 bases between them. The CDR3 runs 12 residues.

V and J are TRBV27 and TRBJ1-2; D is possibly TRBD1 (6 bases). V lost 5 bases to trimming and J lost 7 bases, with 29 bases between them. Germline CDR1 and CDR2: MNHEY and SMNVEV (reference sequence). This CDR3 contains 18 residues. CDR3 coding DNA: TGTGCCAGCAGTGCCTGGACGGACAGCACTGGGACGATTGGTGGCTACACCTTC. Amino acid sequence: CASSAWTDSTGTIGGYTF.